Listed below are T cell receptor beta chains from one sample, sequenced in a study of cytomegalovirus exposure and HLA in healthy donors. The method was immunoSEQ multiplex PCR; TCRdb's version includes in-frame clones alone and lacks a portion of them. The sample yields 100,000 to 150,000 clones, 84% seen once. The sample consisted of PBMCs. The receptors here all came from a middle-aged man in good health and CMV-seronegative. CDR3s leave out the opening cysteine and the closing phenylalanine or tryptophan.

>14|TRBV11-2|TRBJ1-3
ASSLKTGSSGNTIY
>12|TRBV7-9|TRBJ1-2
ASSFVGSNYGYT
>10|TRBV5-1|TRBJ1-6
ASSPDRGNLH
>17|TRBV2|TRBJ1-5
ASSITLILKTGGNQPQH
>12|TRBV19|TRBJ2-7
ASSMRQGLYEQY
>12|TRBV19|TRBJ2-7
ASSITGGAYEQY
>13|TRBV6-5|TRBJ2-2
ASSFEQGNTGELF
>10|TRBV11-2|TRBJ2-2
ASSSLPGELF
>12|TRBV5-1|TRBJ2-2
ASHGTVNTGELF
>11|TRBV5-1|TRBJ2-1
ASTSGGPNEQF
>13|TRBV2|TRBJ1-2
ASSVLIPGTTGYT
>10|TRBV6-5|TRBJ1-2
ASRTGSLGYT
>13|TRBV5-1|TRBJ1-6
ASSLQGAQGSPLH
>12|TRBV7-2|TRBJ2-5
ASSLASGLETQY
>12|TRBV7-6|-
ASSAGDGYYEQY
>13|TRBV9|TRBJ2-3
ASSVSSGSTDTQY